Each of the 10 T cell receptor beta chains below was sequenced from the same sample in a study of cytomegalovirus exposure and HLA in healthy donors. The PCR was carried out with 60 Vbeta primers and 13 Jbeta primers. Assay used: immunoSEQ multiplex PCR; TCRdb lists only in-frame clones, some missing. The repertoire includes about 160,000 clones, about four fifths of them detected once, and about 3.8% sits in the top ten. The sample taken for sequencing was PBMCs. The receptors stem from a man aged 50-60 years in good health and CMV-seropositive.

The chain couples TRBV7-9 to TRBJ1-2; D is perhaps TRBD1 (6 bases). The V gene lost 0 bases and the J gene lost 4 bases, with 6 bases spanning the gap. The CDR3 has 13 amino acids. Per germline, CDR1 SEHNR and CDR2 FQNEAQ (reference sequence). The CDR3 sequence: CASSLAGGYGYTF. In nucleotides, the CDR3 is TGTGCCAGCAGCTTAGCAGGGGGCTATGGCTACACCTTC.

CDR3 amino acids: CASSLRRQGKVSSTEAFF. For the CDR3, the DNA is TGTGCCAGCAGTTTACGTCGACAGGGGAAGGTGTCATCCACTGAAGCTTTCTTT. V and J are TRBV27 and TRBJ1-1; 8 bases fit TRBD1. Looked up from germline, CDR1 is MNHEY and CDR2 is SMNVEV (reference sequence). The CDR3 consists of 18 residues. Germline trimming cut 2 bases from V and 4 bases from J; bases unmatched to any gene: 15.

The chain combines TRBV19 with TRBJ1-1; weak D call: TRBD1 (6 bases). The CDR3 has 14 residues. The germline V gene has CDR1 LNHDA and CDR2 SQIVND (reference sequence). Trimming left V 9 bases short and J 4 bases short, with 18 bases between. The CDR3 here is CASYRDRWSTEAFF. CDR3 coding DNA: TGTGCCAGCTACAGGGATCGATGGTCCACTGAAGCTTTCTTT. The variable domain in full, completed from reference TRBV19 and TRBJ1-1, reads DGGITQSPKYLFRKEGQNVTLSCEQNLNHDAMYWYRQDPGQGLRLIYYSQIVNDFQKGDIAEGYSVSREKKESFPLTVTSAQKNPTAFYLCASYRDRWSTEAFFGQGTRLTVV.

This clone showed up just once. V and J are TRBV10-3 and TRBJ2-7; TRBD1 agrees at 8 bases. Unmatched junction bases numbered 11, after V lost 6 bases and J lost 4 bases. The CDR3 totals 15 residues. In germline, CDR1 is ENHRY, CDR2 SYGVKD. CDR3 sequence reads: CAIRAGTGLHYEQYF. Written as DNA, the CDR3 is TGTGCCATCAGGGCGGGGACAGGACTTCATTACGAGCAGTACTTC.

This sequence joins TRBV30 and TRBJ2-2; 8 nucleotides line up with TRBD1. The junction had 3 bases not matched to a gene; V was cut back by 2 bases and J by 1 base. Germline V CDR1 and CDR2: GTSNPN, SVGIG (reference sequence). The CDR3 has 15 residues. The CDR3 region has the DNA TGTGCCTGGAGTCCGGGGACAGGGAACACCGGGGAGCTGTTTTTT. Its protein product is CAWSPGTGNTGELFF.

This CDR3 is CASTFRGGEKLFF. In DNA, the CDR3 is TGTGCCAGCACGTTTAGGGGGGGCGAAAAACTGTTTTTT. The rearrangement links TRBV27 to TRBJ1-4; maybe TRBD1 (6 bases). This CDR3 has 13 residues. The germline V and J ends were trimmed by 7 bases and 8 bases, with 14 bases remaining between them. Germline V gene sequence: CDR1 MNHEY, CDR2 SMNVEV (reference sequence).

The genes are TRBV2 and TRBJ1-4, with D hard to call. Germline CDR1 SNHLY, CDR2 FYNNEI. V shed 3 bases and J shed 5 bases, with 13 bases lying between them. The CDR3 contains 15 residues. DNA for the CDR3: TGTGCCAGCAGTGAGGTTGACTTACGAAATGAAAAACTGTTTTTT. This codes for CASSEVDLRNEKLFF.

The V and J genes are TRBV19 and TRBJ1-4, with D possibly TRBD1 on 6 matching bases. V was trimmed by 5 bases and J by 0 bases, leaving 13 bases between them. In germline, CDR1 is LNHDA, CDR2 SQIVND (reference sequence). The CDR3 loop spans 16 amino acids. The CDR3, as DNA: TGTGCCAGTAGTTTAGGACAGCCACCAACTAATGAAAAACTGTTTTTT. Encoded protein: CASSLGQPPTNEKLFF.

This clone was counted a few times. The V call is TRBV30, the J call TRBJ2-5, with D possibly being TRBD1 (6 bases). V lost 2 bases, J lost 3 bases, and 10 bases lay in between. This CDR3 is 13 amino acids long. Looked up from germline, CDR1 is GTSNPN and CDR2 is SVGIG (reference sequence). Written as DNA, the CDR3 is TGTGCCTGGAGTCCCCCAGGGGAAGAGACCCAGTACTTC. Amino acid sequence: CAWSPPGEETQYF.

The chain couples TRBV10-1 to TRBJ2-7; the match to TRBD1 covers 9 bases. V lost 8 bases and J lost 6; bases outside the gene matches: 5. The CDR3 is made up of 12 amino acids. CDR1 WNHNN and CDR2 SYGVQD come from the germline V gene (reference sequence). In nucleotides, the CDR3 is TGCGCCAGCGCCAAGGACAGGGGCGAGCAGTACTTC. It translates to CASAKDRGEQYF.